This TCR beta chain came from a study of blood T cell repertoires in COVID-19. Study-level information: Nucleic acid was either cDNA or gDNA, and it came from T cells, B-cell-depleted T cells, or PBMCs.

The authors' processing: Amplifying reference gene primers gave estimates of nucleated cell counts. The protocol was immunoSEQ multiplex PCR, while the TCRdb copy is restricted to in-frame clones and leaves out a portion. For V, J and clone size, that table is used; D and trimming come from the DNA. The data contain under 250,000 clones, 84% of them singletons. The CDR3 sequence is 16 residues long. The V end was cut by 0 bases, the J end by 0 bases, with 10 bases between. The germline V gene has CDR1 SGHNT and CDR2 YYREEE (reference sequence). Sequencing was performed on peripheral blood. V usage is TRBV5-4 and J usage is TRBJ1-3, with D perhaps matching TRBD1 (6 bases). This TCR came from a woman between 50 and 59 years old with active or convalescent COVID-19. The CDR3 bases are TGTGCCAGCAGCTTGGGGGGGGGCCGCTCTGGAAACACCATATATTTT. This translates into CASSLGGGRSGNTIYF.